The subject of this entry is one T cell receptor beta chain. The antigen remains unidentified. CDR3 length: 16 amino acids. This specimen belongs to a study of Ad26.COV2.S vaccination and SARS-CoV-2 variants. Study outcomes and limitations: Recipients of either vaccine or placebo displayed similar breadth of non-spike TCRs. Once vaccination had occurred, spike-specific CD8+ and CD4+ T cell responses reportedly showed substantial breadth. TCR breadth and depth analyses may have underestimated total T cell responses.

Here immunoSEQ multiplex PCR was the method, and the copy in TCRdb shows in-frame clones only, minus some. The top ten clones hold less than 3.5% of a sample with about 280,000 clones, roughly 86% of them seen once. Specified treatment: some 19 received Ad26.COV2.S at low or high dose, single or two shots; a few received placebo; per-sample allocation not given. It was on day 63 after the first vaccine or placebo injection that samples were taken. This receptor was obtained from a person aged 18-60 years who received the Ad26.COV2.S COVID-19 vaccine or a placebo. The source was peripheral blood, collected in a trial of Ad26.COV2.S vaccine versus placebo. The V and J genes are TRBV21-1 and TRBJ2-2; the table's D call TRBD2 went unverified against the DNA. TRBV21-1 is an annotated pseudogene. CDR3 bases: TGTGCCAGCAGCAAACGAGGAGAAATGAACACCGGGGAGCTGTTTTTT. Residues: CASSKRGEMNTGELFF.